The 27 T cell receptor beta chains reported below all come from one sample, sequenced in a study of T-cell memory formation after mild COVID-19. TCRdb reprocessed the 5' RACE reads via MiXCR and lists one record per CDR3 protein. Of roughly 300,000 distinct CDR3 sequences in the sample, roughly 8.2% were seen once. Sequences were obtained from PBMCs or a T cell subset sorted from them (not recorded which). These receptors were taken from a man aged 18-30 years who had mild COVID-19 (a few samples of this study predate the infection). Cell type and time point are not known.

The table lists this clonotype with a few counts. The V and J genes are TRBV6-1 and TRBJ2-7; 7 positions match TRBD1. This CDR3 contains 14 residues. Per the germline V gene, CDR1 is MNHNS and CDR2 is SASEGT. Trimming at V came to 4 bases and at J to 3 bases, leaving 6 bases not matched to a gene. CDR3 sequence: CASSATGLGYEQYF. CDR3 sequence (DNA): TGTGCCAGCAGTGCGACAGGGCTGGGCTACGAGCAGTACTTC.

This clonotype was picked up many times. This chain links TRBV6-5 with TRBJ1-6, with D possibly matching TRBD1 (6 bases). V lost 6 bases to trimming and J lost 0 bases, with 15 bases between them. The germline V gene has CDR1 MNHEY and CDR2 SVGAGI. CDR3 length: 17 amino acids. The CDR3 is CASRPDSEGSYNSPLHF. The CDR3 DNA is TGTGCCAGCAGACCGGACAGCGAAGGCTCCTATAATTCACCCCTCCACTTT.

The chain joins TRBV20-1 to TRBJ2-6; no definite D call. V was trimmed by 3 bases and J by 8 bases, leaving 11 bases between them. The V gene's germline CDR1 is DFQATT and CDR2 SNEGSKA (reference sequence). CDR3 length equals 13 residues. The CDR3, as DNA: TGCAGTGCTAGGGATCAGGCCCCCAACGTCCTGACTTTC. Translation: CSARDQAPNVLTF.

This clonotype showed up just once. J is TRBJ2-7 and V is TRBV12-3 or TRBV12-4, with 9 bases that match TRBD2. The CDR3 totals 13 residues. Trimming took 5 bases from V and 5 from J; bases not matched to a gene: 4. CDR3 DNA: TGTGCCAGCAGTCTTAGCGGGAGACACGAGCAGTACTTC. It specifies CASSLSGRHEQYF.

The genes are TRBV9 and TRBJ2-3; 8 bases agree with TRBD1. CDR3 length equals 15 residues. Trimming cost V 1 base and J 4 bases; bases outside gene matches: 5. Looked up from germline, CDR1 is SGDLS and CDR2 is YYNGEE. This chain's CDR3 is CASSVQGAGADTQYF. The CDR3 DNA reads as TGTGCCAGCAGCGTACAGGGGGCTGGCGCAGATACGCAGTATTTT.

The chain has TRBV15 and TRBJ1-1, with 8 positions matching TRBD1. The CDR3 sequence is 15 residues long. Per germline, CDR1 LNHNV and CDR2 YYDKDF (reference sequence). V shed 3 bases, J shed 3 bases, and the junction held 6 bases outside the gene matches. In DNA form, the CDR3 reads TGTGCCACCAGCAGGGCTCCAGGGGGCTACACTGAAGCTTTCTTT. Its translation is CATSRAPGGYTEAFF.

The chain employs TRBV20-1 and TRBJ2-5, with D perhaps matching TRBD2 (5 bases). The CDR3 extends over 13 amino acids. V shed 3 bases and J shed 4 bases, with 12 bases lying between them. Per germline, CDR1 DFQATT and CDR2 SNEGSKA (reference sequence). CDR3 region: CSASDGVPETQYF. As DNA, the CDR3 is TGCAGTGCTAGTGACGGGGTACCAGAGACCCAGTACTTC.

A few counts support this clonotype. This chain uses TRBV2 with TRBJ1-5; unclear D gene. The V end was cut by 4 bases, the J end by 7 bases, with 14 bases between. Germline V CDR1 and CDR2: SNHLY, FYNNEI. The CDR3 has 14 amino acids. The CDR3 here is CASSARRGEQPQHF. In nucleotides, the CDR3 is TGTGCCAGCAGTGCCCGGCGCGGCGAACAGCCCCAGCATTTT.

This rearrangement joins TRBV5-6 to TRBJ2-5; D uncertain. The length of the CDR3 is 11 residues. Germline V lookup: CDR1 SGHDT, CDR2 YYEEEE. Trimming cost V 0 bases and J 7 bases, with 4 bases left between them. The CDR3 coding sequence is TGTGCCAGCAGCTTGGCCCGGACCCAGTACTTC. Translating it yields CASSLARTQYF.

This clonotype was counted between two and nine times. The V call is TRBV3-1, the J call TRBJ1-6; D may be TRBD1 (6 bases). This CDR3 is built from 16 residues. CDR1 and CDR2 (germline): LGHDT, YNNKEL (reference sequence). Trimming cost V 1 base and J 2 bases, with 9 bases left between them. The CDR3 DNA reads as TGTGCCAGCAGCCAAGGGGACAAAGCCTATAATTCACCCCTCCACTTT. Protein product: CASSQGDKAYNSPLHF.

This clonotype appeared a single time. A far larger clone is a single base away, which makes a read error likely. CDR3 DNA sequence: TGTGCCAGCAGCTTGCGCTCCTACGAGCAGTACGTC. It specifies CASSLRSYEQYV. The chain uses TRBV5-8 and TRBJ2-7; D not resolved. Germline CDR1 and CDR2: SGHTS and YDEGEE. V was trimmed by 1 base and J by 0 bases, leaving 2 bases between them. The CDR3 spans 12 residues.

This clonotype was counted a few times. The chain joins TRBV29-1 to TRBJ2-7; no clear D gene. This CDR3 comprises 13 residues. The V and J ends lost 1 base and 2 bases respectively, with 9 bases between them. Germline CDR1 SQVTM, CDR2 ANQGSEA. CDR3 nucleotide sequence: TGCAGCGTTGAAGCCGGAGAAGCCTACGAGCAGTACTTC. It specifies CSVEAGEAYEQYF.

This clonotype was picked up a small number of times. DNA for the CDR3: TGTGCCGGGGCCTTTGGGGGGGGCATTAGGGACACTGAAGCTTTCTTT. It specifies CAGAFGGGIRDTEAFF. The chain combines TRBV5-4 with TRBJ1-1; TRBD1 is a possible D gene (6 bases). Germline CDR1 and CDR2: SGHNT and YYREEE (reference sequence). Trimming removed 10 bases at V and 3 bases at J, with 25 bases between. The length of the CDR3 is 16 residues.

Comments on this clonotype: This clone may be a read error of a much larger clone one base away. This rearrangement joins TRBV20-1 to TRBJ2-3, with D unresolved. V lost 3 bases to trimming and J lost 2 bases, with 3 bases between them. This CDR3 spans 11 amino acids. CDR1 and CDR2 (germline): DFQATT, SNEGSKA (reference sequence). In DNA form, the CDR3 reads TGCAGTGCTAGGTTCACAGATACGCAGTATTTT. Its protein product is CSARFTDTQYF.

The chain joins TRBV5-7 to TRBJ1-2, with no clear D. TRBV5-7 is an open reading frame whose function is uncertain. CDR3 length: 18 amino acids. V gave up 4 bases and J gave up 7 bases, with 29 bases separating them. The CDR3 region is CASSPLAGSQETLSGYTF. The CDR3 coding sequence is TGTGCCAGCAGCCCACTCGCCGGGTCCCAAGAAACTTTGTCTGGCTACACCTTC.

This clonotype was counted a few times. J is TRBJ1-2 and V is TRBV20-1; unclear D gene. V was clipped by 2 bases and J by 3 bases, with 19 bases between them. Germline V gene lookup returns CDR1 DFQATT and CDR2 SNEGSKA (reference sequence). The CDR3 is 16 residues long. This chain's CDR3 is CSARRPGLLTHYGYTF. The CDR3 coding sequence is TGCAGTGCTAGAAGGCCAGGCTTACTAACCCACTATGGCTACACCTTC.

This clonotype was found many times. This rearrangement joins TRBV5-1 to TRBJ2-5; D unresolved. Germline V lookup: CDR1 SGHRS, CDR2 YFSETQ. This CDR3 comprises 13 residues. V was clipped by 0 bases and J by 2 bases, with 5 bases between them. The DNA for the CDR3 is TGCGCCAGCAGCTTGGGGCAGCAAGAGACCCAGTACTTC. Translated: CASSLGQQETQYF.

This clonotype has at least ten counts. The V and J genes are TRBV4-1 and TRBJ1-6; D not resolved. CDR1 MGHRA and CDR2 YSYEKL come from the germline V gene. V was trimmed by 3 bases and J by 7 bases, leaving 7 bases between them. The CDR3 consists of 13 residues. CDR3: CASSQSPNSPLHF. The CDR3 DNA reads as TGCGCCAGCAGCCAGTCCCCCAATTCACCCCTCCACTTT.

The chain recombines TRBV7-9 with TRBJ1-1; D is unresolved. This CDR3 spans 13 amino acids. From germline, CDR1 is SEHNR and CDR2 FQNEAQ (reference sequence). V lost 1 base, J lost 8 bases, and 11 bases lay in between. CDR3 DNA: TGTGCCAGCAGCTTAGAGACGACCAGAGAAGCTTTCTTT. Translating it yields CASSLETTREAFF. The full variable domain, with the rest looked up from reference TRBV7-9 and TRBJ1-1, is DTGVSQNPRHKITKRGQNVTFRCDPISEHNRLYWYRQTLGQGPEFLTYFQNEAQLEKSRLLSDRFSAERPKGSFSTLEIQRTEQGDSAMYLCASSLETTREAFFGQGTRLTVV.

This clonotype appeared many times. This chain connects TRBV2 to TRBJ2-2, with unresolved D. This CDR3 region has 13 residues. The V and J ends lost 5 bases and 3 bases respectively, with 7 bases between them. From germline, CDR1 is SNHLY and CDR2 FYNNEI. The CDR3, as DNA: TGTGCCAGCAGTCCCAGATACACCGGGGAGCTGTTTTTT. Encoded protein: CASSPRYTGELFF.

The chain carries TRBV15 and TRBJ2-5, with D hard to call. This CDR3 is 14 amino acids long. Per germline, CDR1 LNHNV and CDR2 YYDKDF (reference sequence). V lost 1 base to trimming and J lost 5 bases, with 11 bases between them. In DNA form, the CDR3 reads TGTGCCACCAGCAGAGTTCGGGTCGGTGAGACCCAGTACTTC. This gives the protein CATSRVRVGETQYF.

V and J are TRBV20-1 and TRBJ1-4; D might be TRBD1 (5 bases). Germline CDR1 reads DFQATT; CDR2 reads SNEGSKA (reference sequence). This CDR3 region has 15 residues. The V and J ends lost 2 bases and 5 bases respectively, with 15 bases between them. CDR3: CSARKDDSPNEKLFF. Here the CDR3 DNA reads TGCAGTGCTAGAAAAGATGACAGTCCGAATGAAAAACTGTTTTTT.

There are a few counts of this clonotype. The chain carries TRBV12-3 or TRBV12-4 and TRBJ1-5; no firm D call. The V gene lost 7 bases and the J gene lost 6 bases, with 16 bases spanning the gap. The CDR3 contains 14 residues. The CDR3 sequence: CASTFKGSFQPQHF. CDR3 DNA sequence: TGTGCCAGCACCTTCAAGGGTTCGTTTCAGCCCCAGCATTTT.

This clonotype was observed a handful of times. The chain recombines TRBV2 with TRBJ1-2; maybe TRBD1 (5 bases). In germline, CDR1 is SNHLY, CDR2 FYNNEI. Trimming took off 4 bases at V and 7 bases at J, with 13 bases between the two ends. The CDR3 has 13 amino acids. For the CDR3, the DNA is TGTGCCAGCAGTGGGGAAGGGGAACGTGGCTACACCTTC. This encodes CASSGEGERGYTF.

V usage is TRBV6-4 and J usage is TRBJ1-1; no clear D. V shed 5 bases and J shed 1 base, with 8 bases lying between them. The CDR3 has 13 amino acids. CDR1 is MRHNA and CDR2 is SNTAGT in the germline V gene. The CDR3 loop is CASSMEENTEAFF. The CDR3 DNA reads TGTGCCAGCAGTATGGAGGAGAACACTGAAGCTTTCTTT.

This clonotype was detected a few times. The gene calls are TRBV5-1 and TRBJ2-3; 9 bases align to TRBD2. CDR1 is SGHRS, CDR2 YFSETQ, per germline. After removal of 2 bases from V and 4 bases from J, the junction contained 5 bases not matched to a gene. This CDR3 is 15 amino acids long. CDR3 coding DNA: TGCGCCAGCAGCTTTAGCGGGGGAATCCCAGATACGCAGTATTTT. The encoded protein is CASSFSGGIPDTQYF.

This rearrangement joins TRBV4-3 to TRBJ1-1, with D maybe TRBD1 (5 bases). Looked up from germline, CDR1 is LGHNA and CDR2 is YSLEER. The V end was cut by 1 base, the J end by 4 bases, with 13 bases between. This CDR3 spans 15 amino acids. Here the CDR3 reads CASSQGRGRGTEAFF. The DNA of the CDR3 is TGCGCCAGCAGCCAAGGCCGGGGACGGGGCACTGAAGCTTTCTTT.